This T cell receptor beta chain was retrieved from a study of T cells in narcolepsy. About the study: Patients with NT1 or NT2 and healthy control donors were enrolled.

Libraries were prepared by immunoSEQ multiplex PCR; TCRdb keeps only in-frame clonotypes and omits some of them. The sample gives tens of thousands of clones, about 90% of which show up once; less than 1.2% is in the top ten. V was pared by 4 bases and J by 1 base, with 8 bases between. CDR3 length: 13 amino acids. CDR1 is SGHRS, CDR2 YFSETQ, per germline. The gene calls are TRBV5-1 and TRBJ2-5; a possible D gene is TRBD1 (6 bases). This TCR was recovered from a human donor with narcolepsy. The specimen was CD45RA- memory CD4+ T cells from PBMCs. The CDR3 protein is CASSPDSQETQYF. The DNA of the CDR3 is TGCGCCAGCAGCCCGGACAGCCAAGAGACCCAGTACTTC. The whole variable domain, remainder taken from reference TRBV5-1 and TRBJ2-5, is KAGVTQTPRYLIKTRGQQVTLSCSPISGHRSVSWYQQTPGQGLQFLFEYFSETQRNKGNFPGRFSGRQFSNSRSEMNVSTLELGDSALYLCASSPDSQETQYFGPGTRLLVL.